Sequencing of this TCR beta chain was carried out in a study of tumor and adjacent non-tumor tissue in lung cancer. Background on the study: Aged roughly 31 to 80 years, patients included roughly ten men and 4 or 5 women with stage I to III disease.

For this clonotype: A much bigger clone sits one base away, suggesting this may be a read error.

This sample's RNA came from whole unsorted tissue. Distant lung tissue was collected more than 3 cm away from the tumor edge. CDR3 length: 14 amino acids. Germline CDR1 and CDR2: MGHRA and YSYEKL. A modified ARM-PCR protocol with three rounds of nested PCR amplified TCRbeta. TCRdb reprocessed the multiplex PCR reads with MiXCR, giving one entry per CDR3 protein. The sample has roughly 74,000 distinct CDR3 sequences, approximately 82% seen once; the top ten hold under 40%. Input material: distant non-tumor lung tissue. The rearrangement links TRBV4-1 to TRBJ1-5, with 7 bases that match TRBD1. This TCR was recovered from an older man with non-small cell lung cancer. As DNA, the CDR3 is TGCGCCAGCAGCCCCGACAGGGAGGTTCAGCCCCAGAATTTT. This encodes CASSPDREVQPQNF.